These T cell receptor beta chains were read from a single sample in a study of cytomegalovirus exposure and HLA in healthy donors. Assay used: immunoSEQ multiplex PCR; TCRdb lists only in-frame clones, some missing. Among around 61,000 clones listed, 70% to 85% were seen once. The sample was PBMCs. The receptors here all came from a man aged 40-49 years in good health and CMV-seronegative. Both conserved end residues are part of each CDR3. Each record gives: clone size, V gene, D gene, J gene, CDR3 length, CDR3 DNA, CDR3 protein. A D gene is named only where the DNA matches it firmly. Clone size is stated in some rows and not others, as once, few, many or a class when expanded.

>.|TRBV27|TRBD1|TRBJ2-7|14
TGTGCCAGCAGGGGACAGGGACCCTTCCACGAGCAGTACTTC
CASRGQGPFHEQYF
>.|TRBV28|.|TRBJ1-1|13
TGTGCCAGCAGTCCCCAAAACAGCAATGAAGCTTTCTTT
CASSPQNSNEAFF
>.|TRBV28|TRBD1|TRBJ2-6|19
TGTGCCAGCAGTTTATCCCCGGGACAGGGGGCGTATGGGGCCAACGTCCTGACTTTC
CASSLSPGQGAYGANVLTF
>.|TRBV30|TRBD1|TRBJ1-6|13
TGTGCCTGGACGGGACAGATGGGGTCACCCCTCCACTTT
CAWTGQMGSPLHF
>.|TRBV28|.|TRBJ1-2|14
TGTGCCAGCAAGCGGGACCCGATTAACTATGGCTACACCTTC
CASKRDPINYGYTF
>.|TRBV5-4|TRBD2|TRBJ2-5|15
TGTGCCAGCAGCATACTAGCGGCGTACCAAGAGACCCAGTACTTC
CASSILAAYQETQYF
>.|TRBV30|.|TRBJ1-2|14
TGTGCCTGGCCCCCGCGGGGGGGGAGCTATGGCTACACCTTC
CAWPPRGGSYGYTF
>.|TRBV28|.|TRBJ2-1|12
TGTGCCAGCAGGGGCCCCATGGATGAGCAGTTCTTC
CASRGPMDEQFF
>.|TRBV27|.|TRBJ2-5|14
TGTGCCAGCAGTTTAACAGGTCGGCAAGAGACCCAGTACTTC
CASSLTGRQETQYF
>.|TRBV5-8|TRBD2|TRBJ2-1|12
TGTGCCAGCAACTTGGTACCTAGCGGCGTCTTCTTC
CASNLVPSGVFF
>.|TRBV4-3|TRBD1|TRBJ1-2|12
TGCGCCAGCAGCCGAACAGGGGGAGGCTACACCTTC
CASSRTGGGYTF
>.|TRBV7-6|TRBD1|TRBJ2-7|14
TGTGCCAGCAGCTTAAGACAGGGGGACTACGAGCAGTACTTC
CASSLRQGDYEQYF
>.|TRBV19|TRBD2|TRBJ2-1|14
TGTGCCAGTACCCTTAGCGGGGGGGCTCCTGAGCAGTTCTTC
CASTLSGGAPEQFF
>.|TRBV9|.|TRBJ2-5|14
TGTGCCAGCAGCGTAGATATGCGTGAGGAGACCCAGTACTTC
CASSVDMREETQYF
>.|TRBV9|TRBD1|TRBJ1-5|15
TGTGCCAGCAGCGTAGTAGGGACAGGTTATCAGCCCCAGCATTTT
CASSVVGTGYQPQHF
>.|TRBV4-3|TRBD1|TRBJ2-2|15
TGCGCCAGCAGCCAACCGGGACAGGGGGCAAGTGTGCTGTTTTTT
CASSQPGQGASVLFF
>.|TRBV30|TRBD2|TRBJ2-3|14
TGTGCCTGGGGGGTTGGGAGGGCTGAAGATACGCAGTATTTT
CAWGVGRAEDTQYF
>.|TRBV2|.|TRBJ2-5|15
TGTGCCAGCAGCTGGGACTTCCGAAGAGGAGAGACCCAGTACTTC
CASSWDFRRGETQYF
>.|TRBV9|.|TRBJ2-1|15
TGTGCCAGCAGCGTACGAGCGGACCGCTACAATGAGCAGTTCTTC
CASSVRADRYNEQFF
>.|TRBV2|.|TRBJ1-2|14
TGTGCCAGCAGTGTTCTCTGGGGGGGAGGTGGCTACACCTTC
CASSVLWGGGGYTF
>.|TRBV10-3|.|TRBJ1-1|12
TGTGCCACCGGAGGGGGAGGGGCTGAAGCTTTCTTT
CATGGGGAEAFF
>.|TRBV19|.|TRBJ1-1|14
TGTGCCAGTAGTATAGCGCCAGGGAACACTGAAGCTTTCTTT
CASSIAPGNTEAFF
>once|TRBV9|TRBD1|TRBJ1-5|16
TGTGCCAGCAGCGTAGGGGCAGGGGGGACGGGACAGCCCCAGCATTTT
CASSVGAGGTGQPQHF
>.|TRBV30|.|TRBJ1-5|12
TGTGCCTGGAGTCGTCGGGGTCAGCCCCAGCATTTT
CAWSRRGQPQHF
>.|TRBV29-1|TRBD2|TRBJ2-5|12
TGCAGCGTCTGGACGGGGGGAGAGACCCAGTACTTC
CSVWTGGETQYF
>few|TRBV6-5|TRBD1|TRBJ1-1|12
TGTGCCAGCAGTCGGGGGACAGGAGAAGCTTTCTTT
CASSRGTGEAFF
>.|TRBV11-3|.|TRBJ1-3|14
TGTGCCAGCAGCTTTGCACCGGTTAGAAACACCATATATTTT
CASSFAPVRNTIYF
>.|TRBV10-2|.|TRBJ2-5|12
TGCGCCAGCAGAGGGCAGGGAGAGACCCAGTACTTC
CASRGQGETQYF
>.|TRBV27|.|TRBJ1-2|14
TGTGCCAGCAGTTGGGCAGGGGATACCTATGGCTACACCTTC
CASSWAGDTYGYTF
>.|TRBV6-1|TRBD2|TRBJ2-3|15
TGTGCCAGCAGTATGACCGGGACTATAACAGATACGCAGTATTTT
CASSMTGTITDTQYF
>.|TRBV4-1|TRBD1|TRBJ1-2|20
TGCGCCAGCAGCCAAGCCCTCGTAGTCCACTCTCGAGCAGGGGGCGTTGGCTACACCTTC
CASSQALVVHSRAGGVGYTF
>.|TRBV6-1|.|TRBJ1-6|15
TGTGCCAGCAGATCCTCAGGGGATGGTAATTCACCCCTCCACTTT
CASRSSGDGNSPLHF
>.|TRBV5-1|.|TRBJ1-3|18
TGCGCCAGCAGCTTTGTGGCAGGGGACCCATCCTCTGGAAACACCATATATTTT
CASSFVAGDPSSGNTIYF
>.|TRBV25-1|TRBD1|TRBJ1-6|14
TGTGCCAGCAGGTGGGGGACAGACAATTCACCCCTCCACTTT
CASRWGTDNSPLHF
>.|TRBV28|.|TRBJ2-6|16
TGTGCCAGCAGCCTACCCCAGGGGAGTGGGGCCAACGTCCTGACTTTC
CASSLPQGSGANVLTF
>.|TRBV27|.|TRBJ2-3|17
TGTGCCAGCAGTTTAATAGGGCAGGGGCTCGGCACAGATACGCAGTATTTT
CASSLIGQGLGTDTQYF
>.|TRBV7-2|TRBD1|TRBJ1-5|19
TGTGCCAGCAGCCCCCAAAATTTTCAGGGGGCCTCGAGCAATCAGCCCCAGCATTTT
CASSPQNFQGASSNQPQHF
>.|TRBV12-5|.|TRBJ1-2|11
TGTGCTAGTGGTTTGATATATGGCTACACCTTC
CASGLIYGYTF
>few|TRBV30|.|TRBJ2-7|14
TGTGCCTGGAGCTTCGGTTCGTCGGGTGGCGAGCAGTACTTC
CAWSFGSSGGEQYF
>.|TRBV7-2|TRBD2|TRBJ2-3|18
TGTGCCAGCAGCTTAGGGTGGGGCGGGGGACGGGGGTCAGATACGCAGTATTTT
CASSLGWGGGRGSDTQYF
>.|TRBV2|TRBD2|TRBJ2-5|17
TGTGCCAGCAGTCGACCCGGACTAGCGGGGGGACGAGAGACCCAGTACTTC
CASSRPGLAGGRETQYF
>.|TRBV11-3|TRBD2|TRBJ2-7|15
TGTGCCAGCAGCCGTCCCGGGACTAGGTCTTACGAGCAGTACTTC
CASSRPGTRSYEQYF
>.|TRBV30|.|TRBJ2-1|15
TGTGCCTGGAGGGCAGATTACCAGGGGTACAATGAGCAGTTCTTC
CAWRADYQGYNEQFF
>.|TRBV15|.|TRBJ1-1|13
TGTGCCACCAGCGCAAAGCTGAACACTGAAGCTTTCTTT
CATSAKLNTEAFF
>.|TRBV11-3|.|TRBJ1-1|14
TGTGCCAGCAGCTCGGACTACATGAACACTGAAGCTTTCTTT
CASSSDYMNTEAFF
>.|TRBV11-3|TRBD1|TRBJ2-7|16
TGTGCCAGCAGCCTACGGGACAGACCTGTGGCCGCCGAGCAGTACTTC
CASSLRDRPVAAEQYF
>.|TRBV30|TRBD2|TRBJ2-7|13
TGTGCCTGGAGCGCCCCGGGGGGGTACGAGCAGTACTTC
CAWSAPGGYEQYF
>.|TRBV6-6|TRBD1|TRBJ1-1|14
TGTGCCAGCGAACCGGGACAGAGGAACACTGAAGCTTTCTTT
CASEPGQRNTEAFF
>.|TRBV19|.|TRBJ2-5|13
TGTGCCAGTAGCCAGACAGCTCAAGAGACCCAGTACTTC
CASSQTAQETQYF
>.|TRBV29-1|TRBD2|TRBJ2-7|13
TGCAGCGCCGGGGGGGGTTCAAACTACGAGCAGTACTTC
CSAGGGSNYEQYF
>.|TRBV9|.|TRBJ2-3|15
TGTGCCAGCAGCGTAGCTGCGGGGGCACCGGATACGCAGTATTTT
CASSVAAGAPDTQYF